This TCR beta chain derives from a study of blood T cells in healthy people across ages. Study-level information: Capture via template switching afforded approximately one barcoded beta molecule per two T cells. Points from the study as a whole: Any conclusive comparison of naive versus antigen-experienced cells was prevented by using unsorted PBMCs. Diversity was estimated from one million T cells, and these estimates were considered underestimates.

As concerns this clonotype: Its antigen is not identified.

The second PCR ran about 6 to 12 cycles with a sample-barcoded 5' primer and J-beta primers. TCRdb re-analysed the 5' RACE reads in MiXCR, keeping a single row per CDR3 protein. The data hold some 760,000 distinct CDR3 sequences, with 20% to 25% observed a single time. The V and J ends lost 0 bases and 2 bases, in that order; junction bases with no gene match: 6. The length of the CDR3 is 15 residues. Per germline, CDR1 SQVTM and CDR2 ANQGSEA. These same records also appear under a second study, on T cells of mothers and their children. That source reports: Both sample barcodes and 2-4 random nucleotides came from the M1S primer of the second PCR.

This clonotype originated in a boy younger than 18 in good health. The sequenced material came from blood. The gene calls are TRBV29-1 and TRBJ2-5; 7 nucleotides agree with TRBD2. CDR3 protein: CSVEESGTSQETQYF. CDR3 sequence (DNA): TGCAGCGTTGAAGAGAGCGGGACCTCACAAGAGACCCAGTACTTC.